Below, 15 T cell receptor beta chains from the same sample are listed, as sequenced in a study of regulatory T cells in long-lasting Graves disease. Time point defined: persistent/refractory GD, antithyroid drugs over 5 years with positive TRAb. TCR sequences were obtained from RNA taken from PBMCs. Arm-PCR of CDR3 regions and iRepertoire HTBI primers were the basis on which TCR beta libraries were built. TCRdb reprocessed the multiplex PCR reads via MiXCR and lists one record per CDR3 protein. The profile covers some 440,000 distinct CDR3 sequences, with about 20% appearing a single time and less than 9% taken by the ten largest. Sequencing used peripheral blood mononuclear cells (PBMCs), obtained when the disease was refractory, from a patient treated with antithyroid drugs. Receptor source: a female donor with Graves disease.

J is TRBJ2-1 and V is TRBV27; perhaps TRBD1 as D (5 bases). The CDR3 is 15 amino acids. Trimming took 6 bases from V and 7 from J, leaving 19 bases between them. Germline loops: CDR1 MNHEY, CDR2 SMNVEV (reference sequence). CDR3 DNA: TGTGCCAGCAGGAGTCAGGGATTGTTTGGGAATGAGCAGTTCTTC. Translation gives CASRSQGLFGNEQFF.

This clonotype was recorded at least ten times. V usage is TRBV7-9 and J usage is TRBJ2-7; tentatively, D is TRBD1 or TRBD2 (5 bases each). Trimming shortened V by 3 bases and J by 3 bases, and 21 bases separated the two germline ends. The CDR3 is 17 amino acids. Germline lookup yields CDR1 SEHNR and CDR2 FQNEAQ (reference sequence). CDR3 sequence reads: CASSFTGPGQKFYEQYF. Written as DNA, the CDR3 is TGTGCCAGCAGCTTTACGGGGCCTGGACAAAAGTTCTACGAGCAGTACTTC.

This clonotype appeared many times. CDR3 DNA sequence: TGTGCCAGCAGTCCCCGAGGCGGCGAGCAGTACTTC. Its protein is CASSPRGGEQYF. This chain uses TRBV27 with TRBJ2-7; the D is unclear. Germline assignment: CDR1 MNHEY and CDR2 SMNVEV (reference sequence). V was trimmed by 5 bases and J by 6 bases, leaving 11 bases between them. The CDR3 runs to 12 residues.

The chain is built from TRBV28 and TRBJ2-7; D is perhaps TRBD2 (6 bases). The CDR3 has 14 amino acids. The germline V and J ends were trimmed by 7 bases and 2 bases, with 15 bases remaining between them. CDR1 and CDR2 from the germline V gene are MDHEN and SYDVKM. The CDR3 loop reads CASTQAGFPYEQYF. DNA for the CDR3: TGTGCCAGCACACAGGCGGGGTTCCCCTACGAGCAGTACTTC.

This clonotype was found a few times. This chain uses TRBV18 with TRBJ1-4, with unresolved D. Germline V CDR1 and CDR2: KGHSH, LQKENI. The CDR3 extends over 15 amino acids. The V gene lost 3 bases and the J gene lost 7 bases, with 15 bases spanning the gap. CDR3 loop: CASSPNRVGLEKLFF. The CDR3 bases are TGTGCCAGCTCACCTAACCGGGTAGGACTTGAAAAACTGTTTTTT.

In the case of this clonotype: Its ends do not fully match the called genes, so a read error is possible. The chain couples TRBV5-1 to TRBJ1-1; D remains ambiguous. The CDR3 covers 14 residues. Looked up from germline, CDR1 is SGHRS and CDR2 is YFSETQ. The DNA of the CDR3 is TGCGCCGGCAGCTCTCTCGGCATGAACACTGAAGCTTTCTTT. Protein product: CAGSSLGMNTEAFF.

The CDR3: CASSVGTNEQFF. Written as DNA, the CDR3 is TGTGCCAGCAGTGTAGGTACCAATGAGCAGTTCTTC. V is TRBV6-1 and J is TRBJ2-1; D uncertain. Trimming stripped 4 bases from V and 6 bases from J, with 7 bases between. Germline values: CDR1 MNHNS, CDR2 SASEGT. This CDR3 has 12 amino acids.

This clonotype was observed many times. The chain employs TRBV4-1 and TRBJ1-2; TRBD1 agrees at 8 bases. V shed 5 bases and J 7 bases; nucleotides not matched to a gene: 12. Looked up from germline, CDR1 is MGHRA and CDR2 is YSYEKL. The CDR3 length is 15 residues. CDR3 nucleotide sequence: TGCGCCAGCAGCGCCCGACAGGGGACGGATCGTGGCTACACCTTC. It encodes CASSARQGTDRGYTF.

The chain employs TRBV30 and TRBJ2-2; D is perhaps TRBD2 (6 bases). Trimming pared 3 bases from V and 5 bases from J, leaving 22 bases between. Germline V gene data show CDR1 as GTSNPN and CDR2 as SVGIG (reference sequence). This CDR3 comprises 17 residues. CDR3 in DNA: TGTGCCTGGAGGGGGGTCAAGGGACTTCAATTTACCGGGGAGCTGTTTTTT. It is translated as CAWRGVKGLQFTGELFF.

In regard to this clonotype: Being one base from a much bigger clone, this may be a read error. The genes are TRBV7-2 and TRBJ1-2; 8 nucleotides match TRBD1. Trimming at V came to 2 bases and at J to 6 bases, leaving 2 bases not matched to a gene. Germline V gene lookup returns CDR1 SGHTA and CDR2 FQGNSA. There are 13 residues in the CDR3. The CDR3 bases are TGTGCCAGCAGCTTACCAGGGGGCGATGGCTACACCTTC. This gives the protein CASSLPGGDGYTF.

V is TRBV2 and J is TRBJ2-1, with 12 bases matching TRBD1. Germline V gene sequence: CDR1 SNHLY, CDR2 FYNNEI. V gave up 2 bases and J gave up 7 bases; unmatched junction bases: 3. CDR3 size: 15 residues. CDR3 DNA: TGTGCCAGCAGTGAAAGGGGACAGGGGGCGAATGAGCAGTTCTTC. It encodes CASSERGQGANEQFF.

This clonotype was detected many times. V is TRBV28 and J is TRBJ2-5, with 12 bases identical to TRBD2. V lost 6 bases and J lost 5; bases outside the gene matches: 7. Germline CDR1 MDHEN, CDR2 SYDVKM. The CDR3 covers 15 residues. Written as DNA, the CDR3 is TGTGCCAGCAGCTTGACTAGCGGGAGTGGCGAGACCCAGTACTTC. Its translation: CASSLTSGSGETQYF.

The table lists this clonotype with many counts. The genes are TRBV28 and TRBJ2-5, with D unresolved. V was clipped by 5 bases and J by 0 bases, with 13 bases between them. This CDR3 has 15 amino acids. Germline CDR1 reads MDHEN; CDR2 reads SYDVKM. Written as DNA, the CDR3 is TGTGCCAGCAGTCGCTCACAAGCGTACCAAGAGACCCAGTACTTC. Its protein product is CASSRSQAYQETQYF.

The chain recombines TRBV25-1 with TRBJ1-6, with D uncertain. The CDR3 has 15 amino acids. The germline CDR1 and CDR2 sequences are MGHDK and SYGVNS. Between the trimmed V and J ends, which lost 3 bases and 7 bases, there was a span of 13 bases. CDR3 amino acids: CASSDPPGINSPLHF. The CDR3 DNA is TGTGCCAGCAGTGATCCCCCGGGGATCAATTCACCCCTCCACTTT.

Ten or more counts support this clonotype. This chain joins TRBV7-8 and TRBJ2-2; a weak D match, TRBD2 (5 bases). The V end lost 6 bases, the J end lost 6 bases, and 14 bases lay between the germline ends. The germline V gene encodes CDR1 SGHVS and CDR2 FQNEAQ. This CDR3 contains 14 residues. The CDR3 loop reads CASSSEGHSGELFF. The CDR3 region has the DNA TGTGCCAGCAGTTCCGAGGGCCATTCCGGGGAGCTGTTTTTT.